The sequence of this TCR beta chain was determined in a study of immune evolution from preneoplasia to lung adenocarcinoma. This CDR3 contains 17 residues. Germline V gene lookup returns CDR1 SGHRS and CDR2 YFSETQ. The ends lost 4 bases at V and 8 bases at J; junction bases unmatched: 20. Generated by immunoSEQ multiplex PCR, the TCRdb table keeps only in-frame clones and is missing some. The sample shows approximately 26,000 clones, around 74% of them seen only once. Sequences were obtained from FFPE invasive lung adenocarcinoma tissue. V is TRBV5-1 and J is TRBJ1-2; TRBD1 agrees at 7 bases. This receptor was obtained from a person aged 55 to 75 with invasive lung adenocarcinoma. Some clones in this sample may be carry-over from other donors' samples. The CDR3 region has the DNA TGCGCCAGCAGCGCTGGACAGGCGGCAGGAGCTGTAGGGGGCTACACCTTC. Translation gives CASSAGQAAGAVGGYTF.